The 14 T cell receptor beta chains in this list originate from one sample, sequenced in a study of T cells in Graves' hyperthyroidism and ophthalmopathy. Amplification of TCR beta CDR3 regions was performed using RNA transcripts as template. An initial round of RT-PCR targeting the TCR CDR3 relied on the HTBI primer set. Each CDR3 protein gets one entry after TCRdb re-called the multiplex PCR reads with MiXCR. The table lists about 200,000 distinct CDR3 sequences, approximately 16% of them singletons. The specimen sequenced was blood. The receptors originated from a man between 35 and 55 years old with Graves' hyperthyroidism.

This clonotype was found many times. DNA of the CDR3: TGTGCCAGCAGTTACTCGATCAGGGATCGAGAGACCCAGTACTTC. Amino acids: CASSYSIRDRETQYF. The chain employs TRBV6-2 or TRBV6-3 and TRBJ2-5; TRBD1 might be the D (5 bases). CDR1 is MNHEY, CDR2 SVGEGT, per germline. The CDR3 loop spans 15 amino acids. V was cut by 0 bases and J by 4 bases, with 12 bases left in between.

This clonotype was counted ten times or more. The chain has TRBV3-1 and TRBJ2-7; 8 bases fit TRBD2. Looked up from germline, CDR1 is LGHDT and CDR2 is YNNKEL (reference sequence). This CDR3 has 14 amino acids. Trimming took 3 bases from V and 5 from J; bases not matched to a gene: 6. CDR3 region: CASSQSDGGDEQYF. CDR3 bases: TGTGCCAGCAGCCAGAGTGACGGGGGGGACGAGCAGTACTTC.

This clonotype was counted many times. The chain employs TRBV6-2 or TRBV6-3 and TRBJ2-1, with TRBD1 matching over 7 bases. This CDR3 has 17 amino acids. Losses at the gene ends were 2 bases for V and 10 bases for J; bases not matched to a gene: 17. Germline lookup yields CDR1 MNHEY and CDR2 SVGEGT. CDR3 DNA sequence: TGTGCCAGCAGTTACCCAACATACCGGACAGGCCATGGGGAGCAGTTCTTC. It codes for CASSYPTYRTGHGEQFF.

Note on this clonotype: A much larger clonotype is one base distant, so this may be a read error. The gene calls are TRBV20-1 and TRBJ2-5, with a tentative D call TRBD1 (6 bases). V lost 4 bases, J lost 5 bases, and 11 bases lay in between. The CDR3 is made up of 12 amino acids. Per germline, CDR1 DFQATT and CDR2 SNEGSKA (reference sequence). The CDR3 reads CSATGDRETQYF. For the CDR3, the DNA is TGCAGTGCTACAGGGGATCGGGAGACCCAGTACTTC.

This clonotype occurred a few times. V usage is TRBV18 and J usage is TRBJ1-4; D call uncertain. This CDR3 is built from 14 residues. CDR1 and CDR2 (germline): KGHSH, LQKENI. Deletions cut 3 bases from V and 1 base from J, with 6 bases between. The CDR3 region is CASSPLVTNEKLFF. The DNA of the CDR3 is TGTGCCAGCTCACCGTTGGTAACTAATGAAAAACTGTTTTTT.

Ten or more counts support this clonotype. The chain links TRBV30 to TRBJ2-7; possibly TRBD1 or TRBD2 for D (6 bases each). The germline V gene encodes CDR1 GTSNPN and CDR2 SVGIG (reference sequence). V was shortened by 2 bases and J by 5 bases, with 16 bases between the two germline ends. The CDR3 extends over 14 amino acids. CDR3 sequence reads: CAWSLGGPRNEQYF. DNA of the CDR3: TGTGCCTGGAGTTTAGGGGGGCCCCGAAACGAGCAGTACTTC.

CDR3 sequence reads: CASSSDRPDTGELFF. Here the CDR3 DNA reads TGTGCCAGCAGCTCAGACCGTCCGGACACCGGGGAGCTGTTTTTT. This chain joins TRBV7-9 and TRBJ2-2; D is unresolved. The V end lost 4 bases, the J end lost 3 bases, and 12 bases lay between the germline ends. The CDR3 covers 15 residues. The germline V gene has CDR1 SEHNR and CDR2 FQNEAQ (reference sequence).

Many counts were recorded for this clonotype. The genes are TRBV6-1 and TRBJ2-3; TRBD1 aligns across 7 bases. Germline-derived CDR1 and CDR2 are MNHNS and SASEGT. This CDR3 is 16 amino acids long. Trimming took 5 bases from V and 3 from J; bases not matched to a gene: 11. DNA for the CDR3: TGTGCCAGCAGTTTCTCCGGGACAGTAGCGACAGATACGCAGTATTTT. Encoded protein: CASSFSGTVATDTQYF.

This clonotype was seen many times. The rearrangement uses TRBV28 and TRBJ2-3; perhaps TRBD2 as D (5 bases). The CDR3 spans 14 residues. The germline V gene encodes CDR1 MDHEN and CDR2 SYDVKM. V lost 1 base, J lost 8 bases, and 13 bases lay in between. DNA of the CDR3: TGTGCCAGCAGTTTATTGGTGGGTGAGGGTACGCAGTATTTT. It is translated as CASSLLVGEGTQYF.

This clonotype occurred a few times. The V and J genes are TRBV12-3 or TRBV12-4 and TRBJ2-3, with D tentatively TRBD2 (6 bases). V gave up 11 bases and J gave up 1 base, with 16 bases separating them. The CDR3 extends over 14 amino acids. CDR3 nucleotides: TGTGCCTGCACCCCCGCGGGGCGCACAGATACGCAGTATTTT. This codes for CACTPAGRTDTQYF.

The table lists this clonotype with many counts. This chain connects TRBV7-8 to TRBJ1-6; TRBD1 might be the D (6 bases). With 5 bases removed from V and 2 bases from J, the gap between germline ends came to 13 bases. Germline CDR1 and CDR2: SGHVS and FQNEAQ. The CDR3 loop spans 16 amino acids. In DNA, the CDR3 is TGTGCCAGCAGCACCGGGACAAATCCCTATAATTCACCCCTCCACTTT. It specifies CASSTGTNPYNSPLHF.

This clonotype has ten or more counts. The V gene is TRBV12-3 or TRBV12-4, the J gene TRBJ2-2; 7 nucleotides line up with TRBD2. CDR3 size: 15 residues. V trimming: 0 bases; J trimming: 4 bases; junction bases outside the gene matches: 2. This CDR3 reads CASSLAGTITGELFF. In DNA, the CDR3 is TGTGCCAGCAGTTTAGCGGGGACTATCACCGGGGAGCTGTTTTTT.

A word on this clonotype: Since a much larger clone is just one base distant, this may be a read error. This chain links TRBV6-2 or TRBV6-3 with TRBJ2-3; 10 bases match TRBD2. The CDR3 spans 15 residues. CDR1 is MNHEY, CDR2 SVGEGT, per germline. This CDR3 reads CTSSLLAGTADTQYF. CDR3 sequence (DNA): TGTACCAGCAGTTTACTAGCGGGGACGGCAGATACGCAGTATTTT.

This clonotype was seen ten or more times. The J gene is TRBJ2-5, the V gene TRBV5-1; D unresolved. Deletions cut 1 base from V and 2 bases from J, with 15 bases between. In germline, CDR1 is SGHRS, CDR2 YFSETQ. The CDR3 runs to 16 residues. The CDR3 DNA follows: TGCGCCAGCAGCTTGTTGTACGGAGCTGGTCAAGAGACCCAGTACTTC. It is translated as CASSLLYGAGQETQYF.